This TCR beta chain was documented in a study of T cells in Graves' hyperthyroidism and ophthalmopathy. Study at large: Peripheral blood collection took place at initial diagnosis, before any treatment.

This clonotype was seen at least ten times. Its antigen remains unidentified. Study-level results: Median prediction lead before ophthalmopathy onset was about 6.3 months with the model. Blood shared most expanded thyroid clonotypes above 0.001.

RNA transcripts were the template for amplifying TCR beta CDR3 regions. Initially, a first-round RT-PCR of the TCR CDR3 employed the HTBI primer set. TCRdb ran MiXCR on the multiplex PCR reads and lists one entry per CDR3 protein. The table lists 550,000 to 650,000 distinct CDR3 sequences, around 14% of them singletons, with almost 6% in the top ten. Newly diagnosed hyperthyroidism patients aged 18 to 65 years had disease lasting under 2 months. Germline CDR1 and CDR2: SGHRS and YFSETQ. This CDR3 has 17 residues. The junction had 15 bases not matched to a gene; V was cut back by 2 bases and J by 7 bases.

The sequencing sample was made of blood. This receptor was obtained from a woman aged 25 to 39 with Graves' hyperthyroidism that later progressed to Graves' ophthalmopathy. The chain recombines TRBV5-1 with TRBJ2-7; 10 bases are shared with TRBD2. DNA for the CDR3: TGCGCCAGCAGCTTTGGGTCCACGGGACTAGCGACGGGGGAGCAGTACTTC. Protein: CASSFGSTGLATGEQYF.